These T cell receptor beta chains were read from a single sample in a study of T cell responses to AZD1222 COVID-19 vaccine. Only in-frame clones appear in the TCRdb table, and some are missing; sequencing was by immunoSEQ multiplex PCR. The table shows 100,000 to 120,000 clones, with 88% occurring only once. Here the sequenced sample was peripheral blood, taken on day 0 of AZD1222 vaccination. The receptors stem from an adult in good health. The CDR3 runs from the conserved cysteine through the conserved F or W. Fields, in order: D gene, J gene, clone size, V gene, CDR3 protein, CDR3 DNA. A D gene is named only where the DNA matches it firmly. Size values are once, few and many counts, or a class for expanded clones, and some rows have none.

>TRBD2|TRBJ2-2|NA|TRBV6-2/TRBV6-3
CASSPLAGLVNGELFF
TGTGCCAGCAGCCCTTTAGCGGGACTAGTCAACGGGGAGCTGTTTTTT
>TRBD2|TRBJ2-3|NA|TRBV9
CASSGTSGRDTQYF
TGTGCCAGTTCCGGGACTAGCGGGAGAGATACGCAGTATTTT
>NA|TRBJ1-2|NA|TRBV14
CASSPSWGTFYGYTF
TGTGCCAGCAGCCCGAGTTGGGGCACCTTCTATGGCTACACCTTC
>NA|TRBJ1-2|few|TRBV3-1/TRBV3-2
CASSLNGRGLYGYTF
TGTGCCAGCAGCCTAAACGGTCGGGGTCTCTATGGCTACACCTTC
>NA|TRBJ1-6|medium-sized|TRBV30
CAWSTPVDGYSPLHF
TGTGCCTGGAGTACCCCCGTTGATGGGTATTCACCCCTCCACTTT
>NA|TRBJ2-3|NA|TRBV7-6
CASSTRDTRSDTQYF
TGTGCCAGCAGCACCCGGGACACTCGGAGCGATACGCAGTATTTT
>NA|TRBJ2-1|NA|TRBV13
CASSVAHPYNEQFF
TGTGCCAGCAGCGTAGCACACCCCTACAATGAGCAGTTCTTC
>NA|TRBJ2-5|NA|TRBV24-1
CATSDPGPVEETQYF
TGTGCCACCAGTGACCCCGGGCCCGTCGAAGAGACCCAGTACTTC
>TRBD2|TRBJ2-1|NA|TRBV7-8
CASLIQLAGGPKFF
TGTGCCAGCCTTATCCAACTAGCGGGAGGGCCGAAGTTCTTC
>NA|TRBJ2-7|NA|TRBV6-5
CASSRIAGAYEQYF
TGTGCCAGCAGTCGTATCGCCGGGGCCTACGAGCAGTACTTC
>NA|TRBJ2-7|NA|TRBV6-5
CASSYSREYEQYF
TGTGCCAGCAGTTACTCGAGGGAATACGAGCAGTACTTC
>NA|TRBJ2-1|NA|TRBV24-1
CATSDPALHEQFF
TGTGCCACCAGTGATCCCGCTCTCCATGAGCAGTTCTTC
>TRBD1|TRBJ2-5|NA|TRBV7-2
CASTRDSQETQYF
TGTGCCAGCACCAGGGACAGCCAAGAGACCCAGTACTTC
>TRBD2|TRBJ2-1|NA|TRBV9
CASDIAGGNEQFF
TGTGCCAGCGATATAGCGGGAGGAAATGAGCAGTTCTTC
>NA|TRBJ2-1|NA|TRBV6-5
CASSTDREQFF
TGTGCCAGCAGTACCGATAGGGAGCAGTTCTTC
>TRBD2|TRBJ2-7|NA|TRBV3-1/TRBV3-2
CASSQGTRDPYEQYF
TGTGCCAGCAGCCAAGGGACTAGGGACCCCTACGAGCAGTACTTC
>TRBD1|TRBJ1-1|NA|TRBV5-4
CASSLERGRNTEAFF
TGTGCCAGCAGCTTGGAGAGGGGGCGGAACACTGAAGCTTTCTTT